Shown below are 14 T cell receptor beta chains from a single sample sequenced in a study of CD8+ T cells in alopecia areata (dated by TCRdb to the late 2010s). Receptors were amplified or captured by the immunoSEQ multiplex PCR assay. For TCR sequencing, RNA was extracted from every sample and reverse transcribed into cDNA to serve as template. TCRdb stores this immuneACCESS table with in-frame sequences only. Part of the clones is absent; in the studies checked, under half of the shortfall reflects unresolved V genes, and no reason is known for the rest. The sample table contains over 150,000 clones; only one count was recorded for about 53% of them. The top ten hold roughly a tenth of the sample. In light of the paper, this sample's time point label describes: less than 25 weeks on oral tofacitinib. The treatment or condition tag for this specimen amounts to: oral pan-JAK inhibitor, 5-10 mg twice daily.

The material was CD8+ T cells sorted from blood, obtained at week 24, from a patient treated with tofacitinib. The receptors come from a human donor with alopecia areata.

The CDR3 DNA sequence: TGCAGTGGGGGGTCCCAAGGGGGCTACACCTTC. The encoded protein is CSGGSQGGYTF. V is TRBV20-1 and J is TRBJ1-2; perhaps TRBD1 as D (5 bases). The CDR3 spans 11 residues. CDR1 is DFQATT, CDR2 SNEGSKA, per germline (reference sequence). Trimming cost V 7 bases and J 8 bases, with 14 bases left between them.

This clone was seen a handful of times. The chain recombines TRBV7-2 with TRBJ2-7, with TRBD1 identical over 7 bases. Germline loops: CDR1 SGHTA, CDR2 FQGNSA. This CDR3 has 15 amino acids. The ends lost 3 bases at V and 2 bases at J; junction bases unmatched: 7. The CDR3 DNA follows: TGTGCCAGCAGCTTCACAGGGGAATCAACCTACGAGCAGTACTTC. This gives the protein CASSFTGESTYEQYF.

The chain has TRBV4-1 and TRBJ2-3; 11 bases align to TRBD2. The CDR3 runs 17 residues. With 1 base clipped from V and 3 bases from J, the junction kept 6 bases outside the gene matches. Germline V gives CDR1 MGHRA, CDR2 YSYEKL. The CDR3 here is CASSQVPLAGGTDTQYF. In nucleotides, the CDR3 is TGCGCCAGCAGCCAAGTTCCCCTAGCGGGGGGTACAGATACGCAGTATTTT.

This clone was observed once. The chain carries TRBV5-1 and TRBJ1-1; 9 bases are shared with TRBD1. Unmatched junction bases numbered 2, after V lost 4 bases and J lost 1 base. The CDR3 totals 14 residues. The germline V gene has CDR1 SGHRS and CDR2 YFSETQ. The CDR3 bases are TGCGCCAGCAGCCCGGGACAGGGGAACACTGAAGCTTTCTTT. Amino acids: CASSPGQGNTEAFF.

This clone was recorded a few times. The chain joins TRBV7-2 to TRBJ1-5, with D unresolved. V was cut by 2 bases and J by 4 bases, with 6 bases left in between. Germline values: CDR1 SGHTA, CDR2 FQGNSA. This CDR3 region has 13 residues. The CDR3 is CASSLNSNQPQHF. CDR3 nucleotides: TGTGCCAGCAGCTTAAATTCAAATCAGCCCCAGCATTTT.

V is TRBV29-1 and J is TRBJ1-2, with D possibly being TRBD1 (6 bases). V dropped 7 bases and J dropped 2 bases, with 17 bases sitting between them. The germline V gene encodes CDR1 SQVTM and CDR2 ANQGSEA. This CDR3 contains 14 residues. DNA for the CDR3: TGCAGCGCCCCAGGGGCGGGGGCGAACTATGGCTACACCTTC. Its protein product is CSAPGAGANYGYTF.

V gene TRBV29-1 combines with J gene TRBJ1-2; 7 bases are a match to TRBD1. Per the germline V gene, CDR1 is SQVTM and CDR2 is ANQGSEA. The CDR3 is 17 residues long. V gave up 6 bases and J gave up 5 bases; unmatched junction bases: 21. The CDR3 coding sequence is TGCAGCGTCCCCATCCGTCCGGACAGGCAAGATTCTTATGGCTACACCTTC. This sequence encodes CSVPIRPDRQDSYGYTF.

The V gene is TRBV30, the J gene TRBJ1-1; no clear D. The CDR3 is 13 residues long. V lost 1 base and J 5 bases, leaving 11 bases between the germline ends. The germline V gene has CDR1 GTSNPN and CDR2 SVGIG (reference sequence). The CDR3 nucleotides are TGTGCCTGGAGTGCTTCGACCGGGACTGAAGCTTTCTTT. This translates into CAWSASTGTEAFF.

The rearrangement uses TRBV4-3 and TRBJ2-2; D is undetermined. From germline, CDR1 is LGHNA and CDR2 YSLEER. V was cut by 0 bases and J by 3 bases, with 14 bases left in between. CDR3 length: 17 amino acids. Here the CDR3 reads CASSQDLDRTYTGELFF. The CDR3 coding sequence is TGCGCCAGCAGCCAAGATTTGGATCGCACCTACACCGGGGAGCTGTTTTTT.

This clone has a handful of counts. The chain combines TRBV6-5 with TRBJ2-5; the match to TRBD2 covers 13 bases. CDR3 length: 14 amino acids. V shed 5 bases, J shed 4 bases, and the junction held 1 base outside the gene matches. CDR1 is MNHEY, CDR2 SVGAGI, per germline. CDR3 region: CASSGTSGVETQYF. CDR3 coding DNA: TGTGCCAGCAGTGGGACTAGCGGGGTAGAGACCCAGTACTTC.

V is TRBV2 and J is TRBJ2-1; no reliable D call. Germline loops: CDR1 SNHLY, CDR2 FYNNEI. Trimming removed 4 bases from V and 0 bases from J, with 10 bases in between. This CDR3 is 15 amino acids long. The DNA of the CDR3 is TGTGCCAGCAGTGGGACCGCCAGCTCCTACAATGAGCAGTTCTTC. This sequence encodes CASSGTASSYNEQFF.

The chain carries TRBV7-2 and TRBJ1-2; maybe TRBD1 (5 bases). V lost 4 bases and J 7 bases, leaving 13 bases between the germline ends. CDR3 length: 13 amino acids. The germline V gene encodes CDR1 SGHTA and CDR2 FQGNSA. The CDR3 DNA is TGTGCCAGCAGCTACCGAGGACAATCTGGCTACACCTTC. Protein: CASSYRGQSGYTF. The variable domain in full, completed from reference TRBV7-2 and TRBJ1-2, reads GAGVSQSPSNKVTEKGKDVELRCDPISGHTALYWYRQSLGQGLEFLIYFQGNSAPDKSGLPSDRFSAERTGGSVSTLTIQRTQQEDSAVYLCASSYRGQSGYTFGSGTRLTVV.

V usage is TRBV10-3 and J usage is TRBJ2-1, with D tentatively TRBD1 (6 bases). The CDR3 totals 11 residues. Germline V gene lookup returns CDR1 ENHRY and CDR2 SYGVKD. The germline V and J ends were trimmed by 6 bases and 13 bases, with 13 bases remaining between them. In DNA form, the CDR3 reads TGTGCCATCAGGAACGACAGGTCCCAGTTCTTC. Translating it yields CAIRNDRSQFF.

V usage is TRBV11-2 and J usage is TRBJ2-3; D gene uncertain. CDR3 length: 12 amino acids. V was cut by 2 bases and J by 2 bases, with 2 bases left in between. The germline gives CDR1 SGHAT, CDR2 FQNNGV. The CDR3 sequence: CASSLHTDTQYF. For the CDR3, the DNA is TGTGCCAGCAGCTTACACACAGATACGCAGTATTTT.